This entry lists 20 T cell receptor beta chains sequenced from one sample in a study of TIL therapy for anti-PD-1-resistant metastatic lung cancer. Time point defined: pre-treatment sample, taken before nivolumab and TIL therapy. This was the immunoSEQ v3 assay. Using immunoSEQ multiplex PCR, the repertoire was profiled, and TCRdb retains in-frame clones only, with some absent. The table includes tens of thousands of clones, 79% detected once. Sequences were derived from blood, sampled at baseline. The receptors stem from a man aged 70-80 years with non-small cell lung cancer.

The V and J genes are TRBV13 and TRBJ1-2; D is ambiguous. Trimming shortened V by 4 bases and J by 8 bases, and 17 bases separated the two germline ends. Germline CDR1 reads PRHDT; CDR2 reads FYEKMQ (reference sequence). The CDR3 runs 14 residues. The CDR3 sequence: CASSSILTLTGYTF. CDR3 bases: TGTGCCAGCAGCTCGATACTAACCCTGACGGGCTACACCTTC.

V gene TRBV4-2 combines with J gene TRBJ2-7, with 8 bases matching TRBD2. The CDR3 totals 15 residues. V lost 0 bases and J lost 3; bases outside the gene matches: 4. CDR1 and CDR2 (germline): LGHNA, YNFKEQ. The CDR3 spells CASSQEWSGSYEQYF. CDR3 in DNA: TGTGCCAGCAGCCAAGAGTGGAGCGGGAGCTACGAGCAGTACTTC.

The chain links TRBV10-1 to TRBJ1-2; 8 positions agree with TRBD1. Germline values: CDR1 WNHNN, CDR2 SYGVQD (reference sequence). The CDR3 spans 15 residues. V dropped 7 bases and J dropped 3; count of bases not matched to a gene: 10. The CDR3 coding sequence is TGCGCCAGCATCGAGACAGGGGAGGGCGACTATGGCTACACCTTC. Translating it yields CASIETGEGDYGYTF.

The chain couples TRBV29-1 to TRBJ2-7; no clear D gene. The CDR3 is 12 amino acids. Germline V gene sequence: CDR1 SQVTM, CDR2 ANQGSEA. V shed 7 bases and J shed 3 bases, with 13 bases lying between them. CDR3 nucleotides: TGCAGCGCTCTGTCGGACGGCTACGAGCAGTACTTC. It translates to CSALSDGYEQYF.

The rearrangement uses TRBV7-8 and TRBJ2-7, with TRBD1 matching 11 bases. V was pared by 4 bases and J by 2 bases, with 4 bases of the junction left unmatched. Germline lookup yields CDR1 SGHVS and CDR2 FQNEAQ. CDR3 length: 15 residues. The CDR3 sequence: CASSSPGQGAYEQYF. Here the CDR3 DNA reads TGTGCCAGCAGCTCTCCGGGACAGGGGGCCTACGAGCAGTACTTC.

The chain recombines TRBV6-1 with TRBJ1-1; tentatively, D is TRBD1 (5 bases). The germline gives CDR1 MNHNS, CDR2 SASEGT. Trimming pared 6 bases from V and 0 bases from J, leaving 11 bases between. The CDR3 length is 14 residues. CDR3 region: CASRARDVNTEAFF. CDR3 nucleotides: TGTGCCAGCAGGGCCCGGGACGTGAACACTGAAGCTTTCTTT.

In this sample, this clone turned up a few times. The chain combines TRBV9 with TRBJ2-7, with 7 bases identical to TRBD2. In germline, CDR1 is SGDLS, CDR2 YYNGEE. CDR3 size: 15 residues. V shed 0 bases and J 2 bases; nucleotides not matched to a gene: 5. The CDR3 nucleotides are TGTGCCAGCAGCGTAGAGGAGGGAGGGACCTACGAGCAGTACTTC. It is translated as CASSVEEGGTYEQYF.

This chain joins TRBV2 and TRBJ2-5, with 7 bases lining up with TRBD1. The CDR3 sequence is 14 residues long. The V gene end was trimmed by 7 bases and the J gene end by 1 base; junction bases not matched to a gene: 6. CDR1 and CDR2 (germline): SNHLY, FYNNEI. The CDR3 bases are TGTGCCAGCACCCCAGGGGGAGTCCAAGAGACCCAGTACTTC. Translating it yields CASTPGGVQETQYF.

The CDR3 is CASSQKNLYNEQFF. CDR3 DNA: TGTGCCAGCAGTCAGAAAAACTTATACAATGAGCAGTTCTTC. This chain uses TRBV27 with TRBJ2-1, with D uncertain. CDR3 length: 14 residues. The germline V gene has CDR1 MNHEY and CDR2 SMNVEV (reference sequence). The ends were cut back, 5 bases at V and 4 bases at J, with 12 bases in the middle.

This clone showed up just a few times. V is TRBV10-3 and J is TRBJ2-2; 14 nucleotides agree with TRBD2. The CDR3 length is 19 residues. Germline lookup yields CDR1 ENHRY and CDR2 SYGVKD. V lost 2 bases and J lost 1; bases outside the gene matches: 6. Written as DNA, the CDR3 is TGTGCCATCAGTGAGCCCGGACTAGCGGGAGGCCTGAACACCGGGGAGCTGTTTTTT. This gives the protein CAISEPGLAGGLNTGELFF.

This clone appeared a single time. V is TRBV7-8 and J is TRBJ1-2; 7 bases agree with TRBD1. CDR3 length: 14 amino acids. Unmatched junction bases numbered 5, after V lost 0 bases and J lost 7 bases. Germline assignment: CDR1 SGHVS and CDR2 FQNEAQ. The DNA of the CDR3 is TGTGCCAGCAGCTTAGCAGGGGCAGGGGGTGGCTACACCTTC. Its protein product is CASSLAGAGGGYTF. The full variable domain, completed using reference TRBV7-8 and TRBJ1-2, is GAGVSQSPRYKVAKRGQDVALRCDPISGHVSLFWYQQALGQGPEFLTYFQNEAQLDKSGLPSDRFFAERPEGSVSTLKIQRTQQEDSAVYLCASSLAGAGGGYTFGSGTRLTVV.

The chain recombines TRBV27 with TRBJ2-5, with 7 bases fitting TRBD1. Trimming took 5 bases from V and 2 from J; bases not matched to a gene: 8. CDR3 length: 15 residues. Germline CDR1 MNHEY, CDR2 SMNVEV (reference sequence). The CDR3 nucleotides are TGTGCCAGCAGTCTACAGGGGAAGGGGCAAGAGACCCAGTACTTC. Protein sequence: CASSLQGKGQETQYF.

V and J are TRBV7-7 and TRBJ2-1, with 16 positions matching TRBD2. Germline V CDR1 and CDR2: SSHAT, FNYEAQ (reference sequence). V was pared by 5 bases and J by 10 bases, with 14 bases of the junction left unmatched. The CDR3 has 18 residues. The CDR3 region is CASSRGTSGRAVEKEQFF. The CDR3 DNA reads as TGTGCCAGCAGCCGAGGGACTAGCGGGAGGGCCGTGGAAAAAGAGCAGTTCTTC.

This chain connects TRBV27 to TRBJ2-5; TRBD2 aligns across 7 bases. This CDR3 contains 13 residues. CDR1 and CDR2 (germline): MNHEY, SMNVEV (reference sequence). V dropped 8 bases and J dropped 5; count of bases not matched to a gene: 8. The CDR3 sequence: CASRSGNGETQYF. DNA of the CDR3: TGTGCCAGCCGAAGCGGGAATGGGGAGACCCAGTACTTC.

Written as DNA, the CDR3 is TGTGCCACCAGCAGAGATGCCAAATCCTACGAGCAGTACTTC. This codes for CATSRDAKSYEQYF. The chain has TRBV15 and TRBJ2-7; D call uncertain. The V gene lost 0 bases and the J gene lost 1 base, with 7 bases spanning the gap. CDR3 size: 14 residues. CDR1 LNHNV and CDR2 YYDKDF come from the germline V gene (reference sequence).

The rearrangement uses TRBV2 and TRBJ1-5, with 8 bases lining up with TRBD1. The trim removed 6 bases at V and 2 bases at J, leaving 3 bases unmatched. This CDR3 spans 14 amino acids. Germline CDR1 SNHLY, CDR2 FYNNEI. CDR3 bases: TGTGCCAGCAGCCCAGGGGGCGGCAATCAGCCCCAGCATTTT. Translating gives CASSPGGGNQPQHF.

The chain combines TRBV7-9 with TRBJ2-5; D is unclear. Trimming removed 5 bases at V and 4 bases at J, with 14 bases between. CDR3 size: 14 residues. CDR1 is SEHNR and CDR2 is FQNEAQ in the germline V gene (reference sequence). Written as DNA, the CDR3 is TGTGCCAGCAGCATCCGATCTCCTGCAGAGACCCAGTACTTC. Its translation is CASSIRSPAETQYF.

The CDR3 region has the DNA TGTGCCAGCCATTCGGGGGAATCTGGAAACACCATATATTTT. Translated: CASHSGESGNTIYF. The gene calls are TRBV28 and TRBJ1-3; D is perhaps TRBD1 (5 bases). V was clipped by 8 bases and J by 1 base, with 12 bases between them. Per germline, CDR1 MDHEN and CDR2 SYDVKM. The CDR3 extends over 14 amino acids.

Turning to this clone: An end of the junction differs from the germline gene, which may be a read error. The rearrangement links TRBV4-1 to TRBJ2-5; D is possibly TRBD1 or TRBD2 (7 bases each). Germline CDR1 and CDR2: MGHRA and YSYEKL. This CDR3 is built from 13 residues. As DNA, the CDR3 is TGCGCCAGCAGCCTCTCAGGGGGGGAGACCCAGCACTTC. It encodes CASSLSGGETQHF.

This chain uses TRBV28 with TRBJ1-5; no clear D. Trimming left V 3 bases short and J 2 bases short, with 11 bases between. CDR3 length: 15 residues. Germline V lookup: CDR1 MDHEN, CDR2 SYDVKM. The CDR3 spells CASSLRVRGNQPQHF. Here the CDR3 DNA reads TGTGCCAGCAGTTTGAGAGTTCGTGGCAATCAGCCCCAGCATTTT.